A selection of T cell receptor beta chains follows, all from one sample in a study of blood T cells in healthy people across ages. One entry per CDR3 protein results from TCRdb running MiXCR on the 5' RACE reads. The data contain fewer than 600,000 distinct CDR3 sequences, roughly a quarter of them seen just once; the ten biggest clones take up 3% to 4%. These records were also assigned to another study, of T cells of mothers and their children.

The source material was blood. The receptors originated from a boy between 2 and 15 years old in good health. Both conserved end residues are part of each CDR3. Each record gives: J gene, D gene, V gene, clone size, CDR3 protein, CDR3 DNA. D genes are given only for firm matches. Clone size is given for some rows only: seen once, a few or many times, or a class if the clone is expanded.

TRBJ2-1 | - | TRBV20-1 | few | CSARGRLVITYNEQFF | TGCAGTGCTAGGGGGAGACTAGTAATCACCTACAATGAGCAGTTCTTC
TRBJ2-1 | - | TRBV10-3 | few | CATKGPFYNEQFF | TGTGCCACAAAGGGGCCCTTTTACAATGAGCAGTTCTTC
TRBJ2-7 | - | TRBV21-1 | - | CASSSGESSYEQYF | TGTGCCAGCAGCTCTGGGGAGAGCTCCTACGAGCAGTACTTC
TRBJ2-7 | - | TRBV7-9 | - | CASSSSGTLGDEQYF | TGTGCCAGCAGCTCGTCCGGGACTCTGGGGGACGAGCAGTACTTC
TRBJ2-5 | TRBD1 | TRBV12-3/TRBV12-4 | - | CASSNRGRETQYF | TGTGCCAGCAGTAACAGGGGGCGGGAGACCCAGTACTTC
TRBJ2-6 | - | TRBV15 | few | CATSRDYSGANVLTF | TGTGCCACCAGCAGAGATTACTCTGGGGCCAACGTCCTGACTTTC
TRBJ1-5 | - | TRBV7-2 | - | CASSLEGTQPQHF | TGTGCCAGCAGCTTAGAGGGGACTCAGCCCCAGCATTTT
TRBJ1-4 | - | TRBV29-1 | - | CSVDSGRGNEKLFF | TGCAGCGTTGATAGCGGGCGGGGTAATGAAAAACTGTTTTTT
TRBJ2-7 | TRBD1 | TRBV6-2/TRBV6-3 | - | CASRETGDPYEQYF | TGTGCCAGCAGAGAGACAGGGGATCCCTACGAGCAGTACTTC
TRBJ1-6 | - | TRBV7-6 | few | CASSSYSESPLHF | TGTGCCAGCAGCTCCTACAGTGAATCACCCCTCCACTTT
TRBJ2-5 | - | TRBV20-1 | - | CSALPGFSETQYF | TGCAGTGCTCTCCCAGGGTTTTCGGAGACCCAGTACTTC
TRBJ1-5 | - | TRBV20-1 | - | CSARDRENQPQHF | TGCAGTGCTAGAGATCGGGAGAATCAGCCCCAGCATTTT
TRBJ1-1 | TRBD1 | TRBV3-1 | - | CASSPRTGAEAFF | TGTGCCAGCAGCCCTCGGACAGGCGCTGAAGCTTTCTTT
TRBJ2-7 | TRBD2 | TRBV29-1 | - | CSVVSGRSPYEQYF | TGCAGCGTTGTCTCCGGGAGGAGCCCCTACGAGCAGTACTTC
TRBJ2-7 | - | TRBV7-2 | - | CASSPAGGAYEQYF | TGTGCCAGCAGTCCCGCGGGCGGAGCCTACGAGCAGTACTTC
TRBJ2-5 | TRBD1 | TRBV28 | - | CASSLGGQGVETQYF | TGTGCCAGCAGTTTGGGTGGACAGGGGGTCGAGACCCAGTACTTC
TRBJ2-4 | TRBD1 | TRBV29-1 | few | CSVTGQGGNGTKNIQYF | TGCAGCGTTACCGGACAGGGGGGAAATGGAACCAAAAACATTCAGTACTTC